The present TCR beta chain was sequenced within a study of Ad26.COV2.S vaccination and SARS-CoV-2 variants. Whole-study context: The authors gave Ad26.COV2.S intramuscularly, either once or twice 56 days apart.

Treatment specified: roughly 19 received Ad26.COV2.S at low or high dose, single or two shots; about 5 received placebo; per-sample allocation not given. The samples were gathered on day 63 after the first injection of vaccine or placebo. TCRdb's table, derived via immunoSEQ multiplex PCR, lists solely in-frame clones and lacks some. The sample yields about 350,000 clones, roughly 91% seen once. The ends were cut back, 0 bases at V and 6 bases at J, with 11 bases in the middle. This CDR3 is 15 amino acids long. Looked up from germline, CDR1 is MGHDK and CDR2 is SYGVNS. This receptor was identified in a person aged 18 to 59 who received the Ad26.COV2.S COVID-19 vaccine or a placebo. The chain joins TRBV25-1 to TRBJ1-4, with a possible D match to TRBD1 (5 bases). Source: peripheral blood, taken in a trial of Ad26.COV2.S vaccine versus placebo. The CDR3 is CASSEYSGVDEKLFF. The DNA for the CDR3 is TGTGCCAGCAGTGAATACTCGGGGGTCGATGAAAAACTGTTTTTT.